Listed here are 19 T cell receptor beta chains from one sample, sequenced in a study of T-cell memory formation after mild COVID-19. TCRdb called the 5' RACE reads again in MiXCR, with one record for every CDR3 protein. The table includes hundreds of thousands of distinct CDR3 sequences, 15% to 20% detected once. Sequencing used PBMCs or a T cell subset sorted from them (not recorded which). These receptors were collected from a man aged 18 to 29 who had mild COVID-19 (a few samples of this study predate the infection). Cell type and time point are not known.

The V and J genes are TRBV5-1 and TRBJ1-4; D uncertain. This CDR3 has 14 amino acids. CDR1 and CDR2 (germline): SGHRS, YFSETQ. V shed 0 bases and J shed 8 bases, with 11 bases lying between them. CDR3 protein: CASSLASQLEKLFF. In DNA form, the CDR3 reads TGCGCCAGCAGCTTGGCGTCGCAACTGGAAAAACTGTTTTTT.

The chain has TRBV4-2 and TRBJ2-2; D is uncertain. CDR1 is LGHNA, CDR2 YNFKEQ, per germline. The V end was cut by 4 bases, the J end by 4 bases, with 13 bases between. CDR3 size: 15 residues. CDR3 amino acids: CASSPPEGITGELFF. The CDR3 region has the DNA TGTGCCAGCAGCCCCCCCGAAGGGATCACCGGGGAGCTGTTTTTT.

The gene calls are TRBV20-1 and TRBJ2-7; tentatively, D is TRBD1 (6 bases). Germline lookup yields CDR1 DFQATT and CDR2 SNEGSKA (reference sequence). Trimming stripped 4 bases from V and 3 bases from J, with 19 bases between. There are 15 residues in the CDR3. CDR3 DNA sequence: TGCAGTGCTATTTCCGGGACATCGGGCGGCTACGAGCAGTACTTC. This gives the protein CSAISGTSGGYEQYF.

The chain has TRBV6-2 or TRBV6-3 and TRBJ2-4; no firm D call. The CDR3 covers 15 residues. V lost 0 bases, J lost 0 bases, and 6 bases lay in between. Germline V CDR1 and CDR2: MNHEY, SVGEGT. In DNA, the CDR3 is TGTGCCAGCAGTTACTCTTCCAGAGCCAAAAACATTCAGTACTTC. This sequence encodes CASSYSSRAKNIQYF.

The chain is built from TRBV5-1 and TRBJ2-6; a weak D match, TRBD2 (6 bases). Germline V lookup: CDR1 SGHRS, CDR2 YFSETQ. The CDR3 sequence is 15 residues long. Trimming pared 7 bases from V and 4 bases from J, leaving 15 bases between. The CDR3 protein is CASCRQRVGANVLTF. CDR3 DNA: TGCGCCAGCTGCAGACAGCGGGTAGGGGCCAACGTCCTGACTTTC.

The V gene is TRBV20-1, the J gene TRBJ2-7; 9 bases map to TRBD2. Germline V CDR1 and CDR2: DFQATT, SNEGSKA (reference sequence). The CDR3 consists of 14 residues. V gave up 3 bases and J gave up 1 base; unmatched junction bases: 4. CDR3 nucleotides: TGCAGTGCTAGTAAGCGGGGGGAATCCTACGAGCAGTACTTC. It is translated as CSASKRGESYEQYF.

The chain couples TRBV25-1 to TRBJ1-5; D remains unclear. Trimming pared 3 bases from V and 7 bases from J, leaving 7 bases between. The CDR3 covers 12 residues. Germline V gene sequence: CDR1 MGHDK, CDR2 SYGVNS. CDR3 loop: CASSDGRQPQHF. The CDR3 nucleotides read TGTGCCAGCAGTGATGGTCGCCAGCCCCAGCATTTT. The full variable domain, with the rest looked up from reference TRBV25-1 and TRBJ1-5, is EADIYQTPRYLVIGTGKKITLECSQTMGHDKMYWYQQDPGMELHLIHYSYGVNSTEKGDLSSESTVSRIRTEHFPLTLESARPSHTSQYLCASSDGRQPQHFGDGTRLSIL.

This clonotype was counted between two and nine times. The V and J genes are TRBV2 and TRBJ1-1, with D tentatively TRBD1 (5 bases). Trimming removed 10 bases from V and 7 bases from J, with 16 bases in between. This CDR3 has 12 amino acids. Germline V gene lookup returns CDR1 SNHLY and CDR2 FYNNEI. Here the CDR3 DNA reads TGTGCCATCGAGGGGAGCGGAGATGAAGCTTTCTTT. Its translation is CAIEGSGDEAFF.

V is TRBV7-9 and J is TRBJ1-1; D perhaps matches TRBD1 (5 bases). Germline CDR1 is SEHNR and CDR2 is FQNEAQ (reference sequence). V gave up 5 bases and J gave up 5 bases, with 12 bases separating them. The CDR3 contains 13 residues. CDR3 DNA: TGTGCCAGCAGCCGCGTTTGGGGGACTGAAGCTTTCTTT. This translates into CASSRVWGTEAFF.

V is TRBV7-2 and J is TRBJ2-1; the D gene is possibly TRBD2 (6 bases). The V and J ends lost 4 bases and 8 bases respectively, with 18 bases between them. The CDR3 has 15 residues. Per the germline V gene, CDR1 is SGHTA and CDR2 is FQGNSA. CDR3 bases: TGTGCCAGCAGCTACCTGGGGGGAGGTTTCTATGAGCAGTTCTTC. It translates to CASSYLGGGFYEQFF.

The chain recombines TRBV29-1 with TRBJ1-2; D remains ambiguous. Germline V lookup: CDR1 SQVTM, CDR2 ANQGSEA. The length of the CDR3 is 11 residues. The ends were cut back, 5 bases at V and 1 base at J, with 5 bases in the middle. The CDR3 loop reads CSVRFNYGYTF. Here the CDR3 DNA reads TGCAGCGTTCGGTTTAACTATGGCTACACCTTC.

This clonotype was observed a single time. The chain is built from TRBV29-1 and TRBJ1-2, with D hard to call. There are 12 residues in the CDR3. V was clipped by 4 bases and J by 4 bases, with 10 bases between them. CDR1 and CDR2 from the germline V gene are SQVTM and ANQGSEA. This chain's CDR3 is CSVGSNLYGYTF. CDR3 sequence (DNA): TGCAGCGTTGGTTCCAATCTCTATGGCTACACCTTC.

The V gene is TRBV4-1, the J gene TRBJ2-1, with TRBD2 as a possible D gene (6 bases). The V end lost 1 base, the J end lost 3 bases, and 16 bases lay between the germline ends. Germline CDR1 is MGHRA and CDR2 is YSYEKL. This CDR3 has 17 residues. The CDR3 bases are TGCGCCAGCAGCCAAGCTCTAGCGATGCCAAACTACAATGAGCAGTTCTTC. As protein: CASSQALAMPNYNEQFF.

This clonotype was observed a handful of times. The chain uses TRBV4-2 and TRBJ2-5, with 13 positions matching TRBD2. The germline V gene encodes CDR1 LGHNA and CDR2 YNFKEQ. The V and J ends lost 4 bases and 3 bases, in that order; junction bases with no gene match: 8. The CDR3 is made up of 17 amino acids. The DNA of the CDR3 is TGTGCCAGCAGCCCCTCCACTAGCGGGGGGGCCGAAGAGACCCAGTACTTC. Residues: CASSPSTSGGAEETQYF.

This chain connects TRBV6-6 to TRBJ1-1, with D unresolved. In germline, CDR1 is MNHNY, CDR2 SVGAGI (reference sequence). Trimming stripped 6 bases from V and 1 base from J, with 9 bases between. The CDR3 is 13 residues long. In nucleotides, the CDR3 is TGTGCCAGCAGCCACCGCCAGAACACTGAAGCTTTCTTT. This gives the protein CASSHRQNTEAFF.

In nucleotides, the CDR3 is TGTGCCAGCAGCGCAGACGGACTCAATCAGCCCCAGCATTTT. Protein product: CASSADGLNQPQHF. V gene TRBV9 combines with J gene TRBJ1-5; D call uncertain. The germline V gene has CDR1 SGDLS and CDR2 YYNGEE. Trimming pared 3 bases from V and 3 bases from J, leaving 10 bases between. The CDR3 sequence is 14 residues long.

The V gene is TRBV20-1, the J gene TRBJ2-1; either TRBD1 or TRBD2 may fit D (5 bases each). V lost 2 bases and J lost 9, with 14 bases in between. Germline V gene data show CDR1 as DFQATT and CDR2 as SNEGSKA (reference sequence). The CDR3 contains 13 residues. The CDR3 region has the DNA TGCAGTGCTAGACGGGACGTCCAATCTGAGCAGTTCTTC. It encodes CSARRDVQSEQFF.

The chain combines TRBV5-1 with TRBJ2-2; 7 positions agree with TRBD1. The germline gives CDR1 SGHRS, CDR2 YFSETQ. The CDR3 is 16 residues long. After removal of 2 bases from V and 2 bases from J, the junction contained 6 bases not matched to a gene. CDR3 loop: CASSFRTGSNTGELFF. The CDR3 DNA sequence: TGCGCCAGCAGCTTTAGGACAGGCTCAAACACCGGGGAGCTGTTTTTT. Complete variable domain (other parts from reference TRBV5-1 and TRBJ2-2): KAGVTQTPRYLIKTRGQQVTLSCSPISGHRSVSWYQQTPGQGLQFLFEYFSETQRNKGNFPGRFSGRQFSNSRSEMNVSTLELGDSALYLCASSFRTGSNTGELFFGEGSRLTVL.

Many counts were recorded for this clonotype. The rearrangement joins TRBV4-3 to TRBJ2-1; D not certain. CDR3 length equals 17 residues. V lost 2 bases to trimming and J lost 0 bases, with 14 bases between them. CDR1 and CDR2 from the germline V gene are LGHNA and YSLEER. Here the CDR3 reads CASSQSETGSSYNEQFF. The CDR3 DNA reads TGCGCCAGCAGCCAATCTGAAACCGGTAGCTCCTACAATGAGCAGTTCTTC.